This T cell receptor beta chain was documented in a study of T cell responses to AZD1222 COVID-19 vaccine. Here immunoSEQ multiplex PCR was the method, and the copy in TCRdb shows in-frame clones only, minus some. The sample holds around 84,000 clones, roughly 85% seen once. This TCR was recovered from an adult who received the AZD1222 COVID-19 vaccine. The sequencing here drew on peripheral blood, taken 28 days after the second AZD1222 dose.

The CDR3 DNA reads as TGTGCCAGCAGCCGGGGGTCCTTAAGCTATAATTCACCCCTCCACTTT. This translates into CASSRGSLSYNSPLHF. The chain carries TRBV5-6 and TRBJ1-6, with TRBD1 as a possible D gene (5 bases). This CDR3 has 16 residues. V was clipped by 4 bases and J by 3 bases, with 14 bases between them. The V gene's germline CDR1 is SGHDT and CDR2 YYEEEE.